This is a list of T cell receptor beta chains from one sample in a study of blood T cell repertoires in COVID-19. Assay used: immunoSEQ multiplex PCR; TCRdb lists only in-frame clones, some missing. Counted here are 250,000 to 300,000 clones, around 83% occurring once; the ten biggest clones make up under 7%. Sequencing was done on a sample of PBMCs or T cells enriched from blood (not recorded which). These TCRs come from a woman aged 45-59 years who had been exposed to COVID-19. Both conserved end residues are part of each CDR3. D genes are given only for firm matches. The size field is filled for only some rows; it gives once, few, many or a size class.

cdr3_nt cdr3_aa clone_size j_call d_call v_call
TGCGCCAGCAGCCAGGGGACAGTCACTGAAGCTTTCTTT CASSQGTVTEAFF few TRBJ1-1 TRBD1 TRBV4-3
TGTGCCAGCAGCTTAGCAGGGGGCAGCACTGAAGCTTTCTTT CASSLAGGSTEAFF . TRBJ1-1 TRBD1 TRBV7-9
TGTGCCAGCAGTCTCTCAACAGGGATCCTTTACGAGCAGTACTTC CASSLSTGILYEQYF . TRBJ2-7 . TRBV27
TGTGCCAGAAGCCCCGAGCCAGGGTCGGGGGGTAGCAATCAGCCCCAGCATTTT CARSPEPGSGGSNQPQHF . TRBJ1-5 . TRBV7-5
TGTGCCAGCAGCCTCGGAGGGACAGGGATGCAAGCTTTCTTT CASSLGGTGMQAFF once TRBJ1-1 TRBD1 TRBV9
TGTGCCAGCTCACCGGACGAGGGGGCAGGGGACGAGCAGTACTTC CASSPDEGAGDEQYF . TRBJ2-7 TRBD1 TRBV18
TGTGCCAGCAGCACCCGGGGTAGCGGGGGGGCCAGGGAGACCCAGTACTTC CASSTRGSGGARETQYF . TRBJ2-5 TRBD2 TRBV7-9
TGTGCCAGCAGGACCCACGGGGGGGAGACCCAGTACTTC CASRTHGGETQYF many TRBJ2-5 TRBD2 TRBV27
TGTGCCAGCAGCGGACAGGGGGCGCGGGAGACCCAGTACTTC CASSGQGARETQYF . TRBJ2-5 TRBD1 TRBV9
TGTGCCAGCAGTGAGCCCGGACAGCTCCAGTATAGCAATCAGCCCCAGCATTTT CASSEPGQLQYSNQPQHF . TRBJ1-5 . TRBV6-1
TGCGCCAGCAGCCCAGGAACCTACAATGAGCAGTTCTTC CASSPGTYNEQFF . TRBJ2-1 . TRBV5-1
TGTGCCAGCACCTTGACAGAAATTAATTCACCCCTCCACTTT CASTLTEINSPLHF . TRBJ1-6 . TRBV28
TGCGCCAGCAGCTTACGGACAGGGCCAGACGAGCAGTACTTC CASSLRTGPDEQYF . TRBJ2-7 TRBD1 TRBV4-3
TGTGCCAGCAGCTCGACAGGACCTACTGTGAACACTGAAGCTTTCTTT CASSSTGPTVNTEAFF . TRBJ1-1 . TRBV28
TGTGCCAGCAGCCCTCTAGCGGGGGGGCCCCCCGGGGAGCTGTTTTTT CASSPLAGGPPGELFF . TRBJ2-2 TRBD2 TRBV9
TGTGCCAGCAGGCACGTTATAGGGGCATATGGCTACACCTTC CASRHVIGAYGYTF . TRBJ1-2 . TRBV2
TGTGCCAGTAGTGCCTTAACTAGCGGGGGGGCCCCTGAGCAGTTCTTC CASSALTSGGAPEQFF . TRBJ2-1 TRBD2 TRBV19
TGTGCCAGTACCATCCTGCCGGGGGATCAGCCCCAGCATTTT CASTILPGDQPQHF . TRBJ1-5 . TRBV19